This T cell receptor beta chain was profiled in a study of blood T cell repertoires in COVID-19. The CDR3 loop spans 15 amino acids. Germline lookup yields CDR1 LNHDA and CDR2 SQIVND (reference sequence). The ends lost 6 bases at V and 2 bases at J; junction bases unmatched: 6. TCRdb's copy holds only in-frame clones and misses some; the assay was immunoSEQ multiplex PCR. The sample holds about 270,000 clones, approximately 90% seen once. Participants were aged 18 to 89 years from 20 to 30 US areas. Grouping used clinical history reported by participants in a survey and questionnaire. The clonotype originates from a man between 40 and 49 years old who had been exposed to COVID-19. The chain employs TRBV19 and TRBJ2-1; 8 bases are shared with TRBD2. Input material: PBMCs or T cells enriched from blood (not recorded which). DNA of the CDR3: TGTGCCAGTAGGATCTCTAGCGGGCCCTACAATGAGCAGTTCTTC. Its translation: CASRISSGPYNEQFF.